These 9 T cell receptor beta chains came from one sample sequenced in a study of T-cell memory formation after mild COVID-19. TCRdb analysed the 5' RACE reads with MiXCR anew, one entry per CDR3 protein. This sample has hundreds of thousands of distinct CDR3 sequences, with about 16% found just once. Sequences were obtained from PBMCs or a T cell subset sorted from them (not recorded which). The receptors shown here come from a man aged 18 to 29 who had mild COVID-19 (a few samples of this study predate the infection). Cell type and time point are not known.

With regard to this clonotype: At one end the junction does not follow the germline gene, possibly because of a read error. The chain joins TRBV6-2 or TRBV6-3 to TRBJ2-1, with TRBD2 matching over 12 bases. The V gene's germline CDR1 is MNHEY and CDR2 SVGEGT. The CDR3 covers 12 residues. Written as DNA, the CDR3 is TGTGCCAGCAGGCCTCTAGCGGGGGGGGCGATCTTC. It yields the protein CASRPLAGGAIF.

This clonotype was counted only a few times. This rearrangement joins TRBV14 to TRBJ2-7, with D maybe TRBD1 (6 bases). Deletions cut 4 bases from V and 3 bases from J, with 16 bases between. Germline V gives CDR1 SGHDN, CDR2 FVKESK. The CDR3 runs to 15 residues. The CDR3 coding sequence is TGTGCCAGCAGCCGATCGCCAGGGGCCAACTACGAGCAGTACTTC. Amino acid sequence: CASSRSPGANYEQYF.

This clonotype was observed at least ten times. The V call is TRBV15, the J call TRBJ2-1; the D is unclear. The CDR3 spans 18 residues. V shed 0 bases and J shed 4 bases, with 19 bases lying between them. CDR1 and CDR2 from the germline V gene are LNHNV and YYDKDF (reference sequence). The CDR3 protein is CATSRESWARQRYNEQFF. The CDR3 DNA reads as TGTGCCACCAGCAGAGAGTCGTGGGCTAGACAACGATACAATGAGCAGTTCTTC.

The chain carries TRBV7-9 and TRBJ2-5; D possibly corresponds to TRBD1 (6 bases). Germline V lookup: CDR1 SEHNR, CDR2 FQNEAQ (reference sequence). Trimming took off 5 bases at V and 5 bases at J, with 15 bases between the two ends. This CDR3 is built from 14 residues. For the CDR3, the DNA is TGTGCCAGCAGCGCCAGGGGTATGATTGAGACCCAGTACTTC. Protein: CASSARGMIETQYF. Complete variable domain (other parts from reference TRBV7-9 and TRBJ2-5): DTGVSQNPRHKITKRGQNVTFRCDPISEHNRLYWYRQTLGQGPEFLTYFQNEAQLEKSRLLSDRFSAERPKGSFSTLEIQRTEQGDSAMYLCASSARGMIETQYFGPGTRLLVL.

This clonotype was picked up a small number of times. The chain links TRBV10-3 to TRBJ1-1; 8 nucleotides match TRBD1. Germline trimming cut 4 bases from V and 4 bases from J; bases unmatched to any gene: 2. This CDR3 has 13 amino acids. CDR1 is ENHRY, CDR2 SYGVKD, per germline. CDR3 DNA sequence: TGTGCCATCAGTGCTGACAGGGGCACTGAAGCTTTCTTT. This sequence encodes CAISADRGTEAFF.

In its sample, this clonotype was seen a few times. The J gene is TRBJ1-1, the V gene TRBV12-3 or TRBV12-4, with D perhaps TRBD1 (6 bases). CDR3 size: 11 residues. The V gene lost 5 bases and the J gene lost 7 bases, with 8 bases spanning the gap. The CDR3 DNA reads TGTGCCAGCAGTCAGACAGGTGAAGCTTTCTTT. Translation gives CASSQTGEAFF.

The chain joins TRBV7-2 to TRBJ1-2, with TRBD1 identical over 9 bases. CDR3 length: 15 residues. CDR1 and CDR2 (germline): SGHTA, FQGNSA. After removal of 6 bases from V and 7 bases from J, the junction contained 12 bases not matched to a gene. The CDR3 sequence is CASSLQGAQGLGYTF. The CDR3, as DNA: TGTGCCAGCAGTTTACAGGGGGCCCAGGGTCTTGGCTACACCTTC.

The table lists this clonotype with a few counts. This chain's CDR3 is CASSLDRLAEAFF. The CDR3 DNA reads as TGTGCCAGCAGCTTGGATAGGTTAGCTGAAGCTTTCTTT. This chain links TRBV5-6 with TRBJ1-1; no clear D gene. The V end was cut by 0 bases, the J end by 6 bases, with 9 bases between. The CDR3 length is 13 residues. CDR1 is SGHDT and CDR2 is YYEEEE in the germline V gene.

This clonotype occurred a few times. The J gene is TRBJ2-1, the V gene TRBV29-1; the match to TRBD1 covers 7 bases. Trimming took 7 bases from V and 6 from J; bases not matched to a gene: 9. Germline CDR1 SQVTM, CDR2 ANQGSEA. The CDR3 runs to 13 residues. The chain's CDR3 is CSAGGSGGNEQFF. The CDR3 nucleotides are TGCAGCGCTGGGGGTTCAGGGGGCAATGAGCAGTTCTTC.